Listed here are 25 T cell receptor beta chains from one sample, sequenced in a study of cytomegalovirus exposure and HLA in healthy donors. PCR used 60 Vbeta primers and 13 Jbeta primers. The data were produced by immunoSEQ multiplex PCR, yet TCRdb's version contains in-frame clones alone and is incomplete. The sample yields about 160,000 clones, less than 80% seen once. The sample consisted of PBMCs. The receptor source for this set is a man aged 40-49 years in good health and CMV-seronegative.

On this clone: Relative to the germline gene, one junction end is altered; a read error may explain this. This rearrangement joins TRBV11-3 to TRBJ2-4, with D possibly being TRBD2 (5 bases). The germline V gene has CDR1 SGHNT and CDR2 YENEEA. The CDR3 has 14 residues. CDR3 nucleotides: TGTGCCAGTAAGTCTCAGAGGGCCAAAAACAGTCAGTACTTC. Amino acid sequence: CASKSQRAKNSQYF.

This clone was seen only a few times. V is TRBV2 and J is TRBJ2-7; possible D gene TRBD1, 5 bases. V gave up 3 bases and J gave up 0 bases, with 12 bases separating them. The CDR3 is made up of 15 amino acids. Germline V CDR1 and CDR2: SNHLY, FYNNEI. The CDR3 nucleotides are TGTGCCAGCAGTGAGGTGAGAAGGGGCTCCTACGAGCAGTACTTC. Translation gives CASSEVRRGSYEQYF.

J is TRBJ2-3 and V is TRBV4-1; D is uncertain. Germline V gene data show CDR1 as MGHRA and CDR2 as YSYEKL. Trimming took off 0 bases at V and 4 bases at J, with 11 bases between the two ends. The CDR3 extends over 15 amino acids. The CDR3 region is CASSQERLGPDTQYF. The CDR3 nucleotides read TGCGCCAGCAGCCAAGAAAGGCTAGGTCCAGATACGCAGTATTTT.

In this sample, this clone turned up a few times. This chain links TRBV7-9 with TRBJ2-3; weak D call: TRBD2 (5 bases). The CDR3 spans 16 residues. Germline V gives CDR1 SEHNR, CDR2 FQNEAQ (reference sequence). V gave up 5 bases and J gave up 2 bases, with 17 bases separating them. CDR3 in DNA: TGTGCCAGCAGCCCAGAGGACGGCGGGCACACAGATACGCAGTATTTT. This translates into CASSPEDGGHTDTQYF.

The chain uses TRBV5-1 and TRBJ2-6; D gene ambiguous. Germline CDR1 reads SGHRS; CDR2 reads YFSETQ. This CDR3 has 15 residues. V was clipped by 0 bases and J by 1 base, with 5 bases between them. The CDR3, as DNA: TGCGCCAGCAGCTTGGCAGGATCTGGGGCCAACGTCCTGACTTTC. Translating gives CASSLAGSGANVLTF.

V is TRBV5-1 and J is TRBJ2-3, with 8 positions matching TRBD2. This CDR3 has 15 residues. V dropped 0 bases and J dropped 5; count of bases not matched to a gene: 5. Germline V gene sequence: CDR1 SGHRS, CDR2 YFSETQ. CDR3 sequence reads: CASSLERREVDTQYF. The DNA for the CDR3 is TGCGCCAGCAGCTTGGAGCGGCGGGAGGTAGATACGCAGTATTTT.

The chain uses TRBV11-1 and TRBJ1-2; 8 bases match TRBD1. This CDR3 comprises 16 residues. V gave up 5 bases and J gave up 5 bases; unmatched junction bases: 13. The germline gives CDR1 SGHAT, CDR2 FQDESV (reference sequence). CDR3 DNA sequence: TGTGCCAGCAGCCCCCGGACAGGGACCAGGAGGTATGGCTACACCTTC. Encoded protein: CASSPRTGTRRYGYTF. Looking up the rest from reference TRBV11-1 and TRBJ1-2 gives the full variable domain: EAEVAQSPRYKITEKSQAVAFWCDPISGHATLYWYRQILGQGPELLVQFQDESVVDDSQLPKDRFSAERLKGVDSTLKIQPAELGDSAMYLCASSPRTGTRRYGYTFGSGTRLTVV.

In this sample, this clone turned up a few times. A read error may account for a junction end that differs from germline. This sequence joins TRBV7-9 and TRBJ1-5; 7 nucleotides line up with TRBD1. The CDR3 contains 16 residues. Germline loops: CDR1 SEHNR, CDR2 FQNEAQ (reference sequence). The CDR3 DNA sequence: TGTTCCAGCAGCTCTCACCGGGACAGCTTAAATCAGCCCCAGCATTTT. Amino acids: CSSSSHRDSLNQPQHF.

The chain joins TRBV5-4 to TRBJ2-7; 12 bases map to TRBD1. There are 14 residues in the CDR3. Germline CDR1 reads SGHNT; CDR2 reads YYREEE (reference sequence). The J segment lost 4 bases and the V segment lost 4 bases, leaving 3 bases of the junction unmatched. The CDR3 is CASSLGQGAYEQYF. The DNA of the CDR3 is TGTGCCAGCAGCCTGGGACAGGGGGCTTACGAGCAGTACTTC.

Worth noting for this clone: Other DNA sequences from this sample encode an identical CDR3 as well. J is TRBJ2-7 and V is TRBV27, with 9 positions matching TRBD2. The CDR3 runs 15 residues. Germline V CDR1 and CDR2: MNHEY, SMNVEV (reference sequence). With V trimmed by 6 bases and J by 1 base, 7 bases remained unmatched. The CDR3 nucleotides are TGTGCCAGCAGCTTCCTAGCGGGATCGTCCTACGAGCAGTACTTC. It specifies CASSFLAGSSYEQYF.

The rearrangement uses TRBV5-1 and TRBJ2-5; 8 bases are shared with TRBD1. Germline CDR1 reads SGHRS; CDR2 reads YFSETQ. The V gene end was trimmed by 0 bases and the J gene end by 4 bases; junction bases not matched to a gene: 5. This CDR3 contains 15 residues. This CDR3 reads CASSLVGQGGETQYF. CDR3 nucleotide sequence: TGCGCCAGCAGCTTGGTTGGACAGGGCGGAGAGACCCAGTACTTC.

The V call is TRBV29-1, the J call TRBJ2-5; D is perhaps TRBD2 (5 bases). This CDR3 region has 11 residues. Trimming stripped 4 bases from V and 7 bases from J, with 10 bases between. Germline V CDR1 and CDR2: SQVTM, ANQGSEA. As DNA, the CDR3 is TGCAGCGTTGCTCTTGCGGGGACCCAGTACTTC. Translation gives CSVALAGTQYF.

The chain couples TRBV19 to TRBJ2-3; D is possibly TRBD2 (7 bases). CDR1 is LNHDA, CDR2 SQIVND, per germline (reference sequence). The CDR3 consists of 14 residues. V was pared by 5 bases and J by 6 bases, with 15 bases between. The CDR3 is CASSAQGGSDTQYF. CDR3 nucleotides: TGTGCCAGTAGTGCACAGGGAGGGAGTGATACGCAGTATTTT.

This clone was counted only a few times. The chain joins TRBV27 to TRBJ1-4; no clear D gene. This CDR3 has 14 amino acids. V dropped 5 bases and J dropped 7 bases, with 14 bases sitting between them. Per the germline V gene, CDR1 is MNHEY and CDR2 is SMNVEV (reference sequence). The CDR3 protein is CASSPRAGAEKLFF. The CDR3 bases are TGTGCCAGCAGTCCGAGGGCCGGCGCTGAAAAACTGTTTTTT.

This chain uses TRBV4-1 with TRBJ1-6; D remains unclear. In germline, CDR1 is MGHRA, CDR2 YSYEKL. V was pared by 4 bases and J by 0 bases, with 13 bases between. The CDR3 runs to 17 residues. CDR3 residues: CASSPTPGFSYNSPLHF. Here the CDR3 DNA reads TGCGCCAGCAGCCCGACCCCCGGGTTCTCCTATAATTCACCCCTCCACTTT.

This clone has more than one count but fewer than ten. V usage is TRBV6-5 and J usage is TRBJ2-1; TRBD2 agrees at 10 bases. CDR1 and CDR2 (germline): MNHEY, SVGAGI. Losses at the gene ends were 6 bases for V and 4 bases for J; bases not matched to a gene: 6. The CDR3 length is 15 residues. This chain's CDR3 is CASSPLAGRYNEQFF. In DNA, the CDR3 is TGTGCCAGCAGCCCACTAGCGGGAAGATACAATGAGCAGTTCTTC.

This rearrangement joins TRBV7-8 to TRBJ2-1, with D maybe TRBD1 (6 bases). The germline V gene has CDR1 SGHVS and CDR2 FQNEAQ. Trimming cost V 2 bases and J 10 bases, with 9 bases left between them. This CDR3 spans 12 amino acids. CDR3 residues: CASSLLRGEQFF. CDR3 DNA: TGTGCCAGCAGCTTACTAAGGGGGGAGCAGTTCTTC.

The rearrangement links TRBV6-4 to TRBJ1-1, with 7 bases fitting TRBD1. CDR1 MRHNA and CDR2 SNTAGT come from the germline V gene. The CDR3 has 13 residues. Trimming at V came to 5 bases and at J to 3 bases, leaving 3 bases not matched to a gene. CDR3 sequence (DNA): TGTGCCAGCAGTCGACAGGGTTACACTGAAGCTTTCTTT. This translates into CASSRQGYTEAFF.

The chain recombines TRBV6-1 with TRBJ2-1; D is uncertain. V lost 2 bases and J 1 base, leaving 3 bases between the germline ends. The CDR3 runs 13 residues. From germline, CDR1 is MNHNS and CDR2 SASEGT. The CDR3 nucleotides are TGTGCCAGCAGTGAACGTTCCTACAATGAGCAGTTCTTC. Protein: CASSERSYNEQFF.

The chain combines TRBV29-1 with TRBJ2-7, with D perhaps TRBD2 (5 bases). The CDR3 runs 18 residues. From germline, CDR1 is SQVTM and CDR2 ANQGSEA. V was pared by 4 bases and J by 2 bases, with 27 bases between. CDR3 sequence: CSVVPRLSGDPSPYEQYF. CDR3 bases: TGCAGCGTTGTCCCCCGACTAAGCGGAGACCCCTCACCCTACGAGCAGTACTTC.

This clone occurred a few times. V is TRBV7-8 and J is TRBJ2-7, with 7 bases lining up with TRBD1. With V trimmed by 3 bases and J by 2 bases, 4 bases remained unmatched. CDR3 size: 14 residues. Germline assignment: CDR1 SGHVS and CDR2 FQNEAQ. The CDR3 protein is CASSFITGAYEQYF. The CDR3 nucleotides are TGTGCCAGCAGCTTCATAACAGGGGCCTACGAGCAGTACTTC.

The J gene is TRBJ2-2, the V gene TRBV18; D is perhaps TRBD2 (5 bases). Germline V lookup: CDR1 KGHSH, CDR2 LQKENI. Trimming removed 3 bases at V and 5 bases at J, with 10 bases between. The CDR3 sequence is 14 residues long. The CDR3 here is CASSPAGETGELFF. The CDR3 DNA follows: TGTGCCAGCTCACCTGCCGGGGAGACCGGGGAGCTGTTTTTT.

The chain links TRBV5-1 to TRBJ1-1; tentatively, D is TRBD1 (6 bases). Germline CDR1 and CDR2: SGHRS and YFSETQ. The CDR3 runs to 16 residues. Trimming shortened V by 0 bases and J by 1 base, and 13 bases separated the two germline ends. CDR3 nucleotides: TGCGCCAGCAGCTTGGGTGGGGGCGCGAGGAACACTGAAGCTTTCTTT. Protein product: CASSLGGGARNTEAFF.

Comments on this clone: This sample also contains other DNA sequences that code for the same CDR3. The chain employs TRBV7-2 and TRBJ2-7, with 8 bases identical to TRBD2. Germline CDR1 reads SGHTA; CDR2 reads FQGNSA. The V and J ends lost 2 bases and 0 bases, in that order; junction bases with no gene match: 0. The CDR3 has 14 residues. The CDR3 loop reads CASSLTSGSYEQYF. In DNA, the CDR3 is TGTGCCAGCAGCTTAACTAGCGGCTCCTACGAGCAGTACTTC.

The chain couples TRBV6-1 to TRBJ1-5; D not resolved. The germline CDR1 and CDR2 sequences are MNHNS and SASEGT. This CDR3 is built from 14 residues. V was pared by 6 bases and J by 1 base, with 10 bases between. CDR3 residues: CASSPVVSNQPQHF. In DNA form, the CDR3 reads TGTGCCAGCAGCCCAGTTGTAAGCAATCAGCCCCAGCATTTT.